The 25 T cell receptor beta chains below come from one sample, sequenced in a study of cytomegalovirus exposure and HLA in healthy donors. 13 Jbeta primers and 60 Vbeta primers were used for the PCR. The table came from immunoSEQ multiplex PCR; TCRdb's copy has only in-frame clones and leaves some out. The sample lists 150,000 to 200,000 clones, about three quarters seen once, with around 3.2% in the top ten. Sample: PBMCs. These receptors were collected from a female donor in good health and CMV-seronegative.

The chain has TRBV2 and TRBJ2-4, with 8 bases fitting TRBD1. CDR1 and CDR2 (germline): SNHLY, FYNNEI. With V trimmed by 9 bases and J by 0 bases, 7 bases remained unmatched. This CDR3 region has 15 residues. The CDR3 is CARATGATAKNIQYF. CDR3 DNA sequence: TGTGCCAGGGCGACAGGGGCCACAGCCAAAAACATTCAGTACTTC.

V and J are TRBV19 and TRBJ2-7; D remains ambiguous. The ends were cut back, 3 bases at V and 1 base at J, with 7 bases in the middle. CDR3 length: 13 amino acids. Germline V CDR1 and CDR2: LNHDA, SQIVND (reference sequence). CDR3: CASSMWQSYEQYF. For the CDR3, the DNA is TGTGCCAGTAGTATGTGGCAGTCCTACGAGCAGTACTTC.

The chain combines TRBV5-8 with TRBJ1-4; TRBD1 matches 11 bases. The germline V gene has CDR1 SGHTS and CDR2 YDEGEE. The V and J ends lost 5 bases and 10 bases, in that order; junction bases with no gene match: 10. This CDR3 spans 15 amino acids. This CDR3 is CASRSWTGGASKLFF. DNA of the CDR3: TGTGCCAGCAGGTCATGGACAGGGGGCGCTTCAAAACTGTTTTTT. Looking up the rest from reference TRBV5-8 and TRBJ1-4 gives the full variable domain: EAGVTQSPTHLIKTRGQQATLRCSPISGHTSVYWYQQALGLGLQFLLWYDEGEERNRGNFPPRFSGRQFPNYSSELNVNALELEDSALYLCASRSWTGGASKLFFGSGTQLSVL.

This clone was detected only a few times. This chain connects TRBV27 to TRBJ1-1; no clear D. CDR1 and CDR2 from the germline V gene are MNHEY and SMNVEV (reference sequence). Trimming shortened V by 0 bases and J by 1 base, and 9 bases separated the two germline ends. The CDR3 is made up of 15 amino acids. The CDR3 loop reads CASSLSGGRNTEAFF. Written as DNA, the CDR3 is TGTGCCAGCAGTTTATCAGGAGGACGGAACACTGAAGCTTTCTTT.

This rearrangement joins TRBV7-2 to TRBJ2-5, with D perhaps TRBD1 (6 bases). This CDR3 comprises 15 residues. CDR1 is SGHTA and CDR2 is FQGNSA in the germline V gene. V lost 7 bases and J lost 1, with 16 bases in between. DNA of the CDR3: TGTGCCAGCACTAGTACAGGGATGAGCCAAGAGACCCAGTACTTC. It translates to CASTSTGMSQETQYF.

The CDR3 DNA is TGTGCCAGCAGTTTAGGCCTTGAAGCTTTCTTT. Translated: CASSLGLEAFF. The chain is built from TRBV28 and TRBJ1-1, with no clear D. The germline V gene has CDR1 MDHEN and CDR2 SYDVKM. With 2 bases removed from V and 7 bases from J, the gap between germline ends came to 5 bases. The CDR3 has 11 residues.

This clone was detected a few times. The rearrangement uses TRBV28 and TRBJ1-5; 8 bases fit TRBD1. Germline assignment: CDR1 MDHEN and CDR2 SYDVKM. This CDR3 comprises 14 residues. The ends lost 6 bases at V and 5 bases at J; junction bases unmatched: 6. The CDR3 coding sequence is TGTGCCAGCAGCCCAGGGGGCAAGGATCAGCCCCAGCATTTT. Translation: CASSPGGKDQPQHF.

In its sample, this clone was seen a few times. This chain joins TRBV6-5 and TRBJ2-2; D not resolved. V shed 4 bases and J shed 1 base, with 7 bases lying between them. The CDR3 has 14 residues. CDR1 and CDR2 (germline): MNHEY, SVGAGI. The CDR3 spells CASSSRWNTGELFF. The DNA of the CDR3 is TGTGCCAGCAGTTCCCGGTGGAACACCGGGGAGCTGTTTTTT.

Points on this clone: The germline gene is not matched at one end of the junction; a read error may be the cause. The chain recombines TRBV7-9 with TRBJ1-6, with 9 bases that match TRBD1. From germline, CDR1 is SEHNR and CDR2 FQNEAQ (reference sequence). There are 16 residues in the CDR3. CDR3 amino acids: CSSSSGQGFYNSPLHF. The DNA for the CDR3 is TGTTCCAGCAGCTCGGGACAGGGCTTCTATAATTCACCCCTCCACTTT. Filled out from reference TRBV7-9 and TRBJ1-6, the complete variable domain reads DTGVSQNPRHKITKRGQNVTFRCDPISEHNRLYWYRQTLGQGPEFLTYFQNEAQLEKSRLLSDRFSAERPKGSFSTLEIQRTEQGDSAMYLCSSSSGQGFYNSPLHFGNGTRLTVT.

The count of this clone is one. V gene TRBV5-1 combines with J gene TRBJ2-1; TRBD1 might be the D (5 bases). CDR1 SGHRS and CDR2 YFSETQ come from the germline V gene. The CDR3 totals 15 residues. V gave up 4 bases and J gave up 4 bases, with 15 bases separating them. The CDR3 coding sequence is TGCGCCAGCAGCCAGGATTGGGGCGGTTACAATGAGCAGTTCTTC. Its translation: CASSQDWGGYNEQFF. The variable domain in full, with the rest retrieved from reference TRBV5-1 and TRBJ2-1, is KAGVTQTPRYLIKTRGQQVTLSCSPISGHRSVSWYQQTPGQGLQFLFEYFSETQRNKGNFPGRFSGRQFSNSRSEMNVSTLELGDSALYLCASSQDWGGYNEQFFGPGTRLTVL.

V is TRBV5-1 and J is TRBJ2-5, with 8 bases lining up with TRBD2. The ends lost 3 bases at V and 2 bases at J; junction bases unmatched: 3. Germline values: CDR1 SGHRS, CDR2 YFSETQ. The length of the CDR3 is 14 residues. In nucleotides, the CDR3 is TGCGCCAGCAGCTCCATAGCGGGACAAGAGACCCAGTACTTC. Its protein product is CASSSIAGQETQYF.

CDR3 sequence: CASSFGTDSNQPQHF. CDR3 coding DNA: TGCGCCAGCAGCTTTGGGACAGATAGCAATCAGCCCCAGCATTTT. The rearrangement joins TRBV5-1 to TRBJ1-5; 7 bases map to TRBD1. The ends lost 2 bases at V and 0 bases at J; junction bases unmatched: 2. Germline loops: CDR1 SGHRS, CDR2 YFSETQ. The CDR3 covers 15 residues.

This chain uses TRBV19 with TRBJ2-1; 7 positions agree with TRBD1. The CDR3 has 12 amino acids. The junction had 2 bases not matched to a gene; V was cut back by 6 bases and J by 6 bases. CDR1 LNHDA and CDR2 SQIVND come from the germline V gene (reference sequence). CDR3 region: CASRSGGNEQFF. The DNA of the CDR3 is TGTGCCAGTAGGTCAGGGGGCAATGAGCAGTTCTTC.

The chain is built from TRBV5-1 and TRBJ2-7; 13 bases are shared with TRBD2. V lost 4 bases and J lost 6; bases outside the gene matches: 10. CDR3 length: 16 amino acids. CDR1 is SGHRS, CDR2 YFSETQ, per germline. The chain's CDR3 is CASSKSGLAGEGEQYF. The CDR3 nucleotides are TGCGCCAGCAGCAAATCTGGACTAGCGGGAGAGGGCGAGCAGTACTTC. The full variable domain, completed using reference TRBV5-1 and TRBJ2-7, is KAGVTQTPRYLIKTRGQQVTLSCSPISGHRSVSWYQQTPGQGLQFLFEYFSETQRNKGNFPGRFSGRQFSNSRSEMNVSTLELGDSALYLCASSKSGLAGEGEQYFGPGTRLTVT.

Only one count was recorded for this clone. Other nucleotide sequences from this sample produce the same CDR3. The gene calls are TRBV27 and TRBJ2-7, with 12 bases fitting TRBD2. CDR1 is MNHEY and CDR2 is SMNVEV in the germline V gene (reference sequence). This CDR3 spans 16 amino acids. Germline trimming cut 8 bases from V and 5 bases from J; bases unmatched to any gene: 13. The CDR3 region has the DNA TGTGCCAGCTCCCTAGGGCTAGCGGGAGGGAGGAACGAGCAGTACTTC. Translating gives CASSLGLAGGRNEQYF.

CDR3 sequence: CASSKGTGAYNTEAFF. CDR3 sequence (DNA): TGCGCCAGCAGCAAGGGCACAGGGGCCTATAACACTGAAGCTTTCTTT. The chain carries TRBV4-3 and TRBJ1-1, with 7 bases lining up with TRBD1. CDR1 LGHNA and CDR2 YSLEER come from the germline V gene. V was pared by 5 bases and J by 2 bases, with 11 bases of the junction left unmatched. The length of the CDR3 is 16 residues.

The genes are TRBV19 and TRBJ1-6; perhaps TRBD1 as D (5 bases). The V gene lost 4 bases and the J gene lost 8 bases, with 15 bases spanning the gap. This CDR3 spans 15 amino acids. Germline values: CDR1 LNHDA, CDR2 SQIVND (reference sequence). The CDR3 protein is CASSTYDSPDSPLHF. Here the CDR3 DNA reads TGTGCCAGTAGTACCTACGACAGCCCCGATTCACCCCTCCACTTT.

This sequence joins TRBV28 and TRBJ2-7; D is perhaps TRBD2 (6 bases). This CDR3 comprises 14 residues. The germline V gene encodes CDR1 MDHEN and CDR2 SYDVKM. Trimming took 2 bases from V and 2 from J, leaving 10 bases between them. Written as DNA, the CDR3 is TGTGCCAGCAGTTTACGGGGGATCCCCTACGAGCAGTACTTC. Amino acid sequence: CASSLRGIPYEQYF.

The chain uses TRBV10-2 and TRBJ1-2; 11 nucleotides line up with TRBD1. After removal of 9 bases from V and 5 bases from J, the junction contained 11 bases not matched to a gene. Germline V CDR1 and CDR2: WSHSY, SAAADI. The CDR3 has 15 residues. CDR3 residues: CASTPGQGGGYGYTF. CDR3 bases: TGCGCCAGTACGCCGGGACAGGGGGGAGGATATGGCTACACCTTC.

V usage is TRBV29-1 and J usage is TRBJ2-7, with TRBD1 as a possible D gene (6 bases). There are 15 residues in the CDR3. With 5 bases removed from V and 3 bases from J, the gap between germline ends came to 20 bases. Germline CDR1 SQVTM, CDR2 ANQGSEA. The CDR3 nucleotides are TGCAGCGTTTTTTTCCAGGGGAGAGGCTACTACGAGCAGTACTTC. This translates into CSVFFQGRGYYEQYF.

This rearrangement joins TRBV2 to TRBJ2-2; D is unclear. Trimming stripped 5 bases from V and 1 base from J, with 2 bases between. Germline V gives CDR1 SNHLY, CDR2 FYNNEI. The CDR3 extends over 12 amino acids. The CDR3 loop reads CASSRNTGELFF. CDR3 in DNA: TGTGCCAGCAGTCGGAACACCGGGGAGCTGTTTTTT.

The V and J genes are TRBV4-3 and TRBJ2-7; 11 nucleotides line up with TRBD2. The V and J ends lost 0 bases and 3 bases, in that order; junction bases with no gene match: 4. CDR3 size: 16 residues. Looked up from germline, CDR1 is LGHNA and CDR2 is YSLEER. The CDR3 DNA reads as TGCGCCAGCAGCCAAGACGAGACTAGCGGGGTCTACGAGCAGTACTTC. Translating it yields CASSQDETSGVYEQYF.

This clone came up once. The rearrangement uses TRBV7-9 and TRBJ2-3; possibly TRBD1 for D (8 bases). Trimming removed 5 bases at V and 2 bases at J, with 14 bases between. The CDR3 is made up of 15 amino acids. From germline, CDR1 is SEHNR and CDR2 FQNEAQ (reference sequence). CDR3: CASSRQGTNTDTQYF. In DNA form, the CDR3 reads TGTGCCAGCAGCCGACAGGGGACTAACACAGATACGCAGTATTTT.

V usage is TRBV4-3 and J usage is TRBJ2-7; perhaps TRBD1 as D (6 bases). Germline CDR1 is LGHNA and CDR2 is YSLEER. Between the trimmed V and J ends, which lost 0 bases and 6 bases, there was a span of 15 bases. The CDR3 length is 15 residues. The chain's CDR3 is CASSQDFGTLGEQYF. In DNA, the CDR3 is TGCGCCAGCAGCCAAGACTTCGGGACACTCGGCGAGCAGTACTTC.

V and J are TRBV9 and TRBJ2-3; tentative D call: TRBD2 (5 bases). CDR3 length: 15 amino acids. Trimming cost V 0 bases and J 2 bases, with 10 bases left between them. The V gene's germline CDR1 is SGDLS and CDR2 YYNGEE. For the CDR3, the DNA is TGTGCCAGCAGCGTAGAAGAGCGGCACACAGATACGCAGTATTTT. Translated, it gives CASSVEERHTDTQYF.